A selection of T cell receptor beta chains follows, all from one sample in a study of shared clonotypes between healthy human individuals. Only in-frame clones appear in the TCRdb table, and some are missing; sequencing was by immunoSEQ multiplex PCR. This sample yields about 2.1 million clones, of which over 85% are seen a single time; approximately 1.6% belongs to the top ten. Source material: naive CD8+ T cells from PBMCs. These receptors all stem from a man younger than 35 in good health. Some clones in this sample may be carry-over from other donors' samples. The CDR3 runs from the conserved cysteine through the conserved F or W. The D gene is left open where the match is weak. Where a row states a size, it is once, few, many or the class of an expanded clone; other rows omit it.

j_call,d_call,v_call,clone_size,cdr3_aa,cdr3_nt
TRBJ2-6,NA,TRBV6-5,NA,CASSPDLGGANVLTF,TGTGCCAGCAGTCCCGACTTAGGTGGGGCCAACGTCCTGACTTTC
TRBJ2-3,NA,TRBV4-3,NA,CASSQPPNGPDTQYF,TGCGCCAGCAGCCAACCTCCTAACGGCCCAGATACGCAGTATTTT
TRBJ2-3,TRBD2,TRBV7-6,NA,CASSPPWTSGPSSDTDTQYF,TGTGCCAGCAGCCCCCCGTGGACTAGCGGGCCGTCGTCAGACACAGATACGCAGTATTTT
TRBJ2-3,TRBD2,TRBV10-2,NA,CASSPPVGAGVTDTQYF,TGCGCCAGCAGTCCCCCCGTAGGGGCGGGAGTAACAGATACGCAGTATTTT
TRBJ2-7,TRBD1,TRBV27,NA,CASSTTVTGHIGEQYF,TGTGCCAGCAGTACAACGGTGACAGGGCATATTGGCGAGCAGTACTTC
TRBJ2-5,NA,TRBV9,NA,CASSRGGGLETQYF,TGTGCCAGCAGCCGGGGAGGGGGGCTGGAGACCCAGTACTTC
TRBJ2-1,NA,TRBV27,NA,CASSLLVGDKSYNEQFF,TGTGCCAGCAGTTTATTAGTGGGGGACAAGTCCTACAATGAGCAGTTCTTC
TRBJ2-1,TRBD2,TRBV7-9,NA,CASSRLAGDVSNEQFF,TGTGCCAGCAGCCGATTAGCGGGAGACGTGAGCAATGAGCAGTTCTTC
TRBJ2-1,NA,TRBV4-1,NA,CASSQEGAYNEQFF,TGCGCCAGCAGCCAAGAGGGTGCCTACAATGAGCAGTTCTTC
TRBJ1-4,TRBD1,TRBV13,NA,CASSLFIKGAGEKLFF,TGTGCCAGCAGCTTATTCATCAAGGGGGCGGGTGAAAAACTGTTTTTT
TRBJ2-4,NA,TRBV5-1,NA,CASSWDIQYF,TGCGCCAGCAGCTGGGACATTCAGTACTTC
TRBJ1-1,TRBD1,TRBV9,NA,CASSPTGANTEAFF,TGTGCCAGCAGCCCGACAGGGGCGAACACTGAAGCTTTCTTT
TRBJ1-2,TRBD1,TRBV27,NA,CASSPQTGGVGYGYTF,TGTGCCAGCAGTCCACAGACAGGGGGCGTCGGGTATGGCTACACCTTC
TRBJ2-7,NA,TRBV27,NA,CASSLQTNYEQYF,TGTGCCAGCAGTTTACAAACCAACTACGAGCAGTACTTC
TRBJ2-2,TRBD2,TRBV4-2,NA,CASSQDAVSGRVAGELFF,TGTGCCAGCAGCCAAGACGCGGTTAGCGGGAGGGTTGCCGGGGAGCTGTTTTTT
TRBJ2-3,TRBD2,TRBV28,NA,CASSLRTSGRSSTDTQYF,TGTGCCAGCAGTTTGAGGACTAGCGGAAGATCTAGCACAGATACGCAGTATTTT
TRBJ2-3,NA,TRBV7-9,NA,CASSLDHRGITDTQYF,TGTGCCAGCAGCTTGGATCACCGGGGAATCACAGATACGCAGTATTTT
TRBJ1-1,TRBD1,TRBV6-5,few,CASSYGRGTEAFF,TGTGCCAGCAGTTATGGCAGGGGGACTGAAGCTTTCTTT
TRBJ2-3,NA,TRBV6-5,NA,CASSYSEGRSDTQYF,TGTGCCAGCAGTTACTCAGAAGGGAGGTCAGATACGCAGTATTTT
TRBJ2-1,NA,TRBV29-1,NA,CSVEGARRDEQFF,TGCAGCGTTGAAGGGGCGAGGAGGGATGAGCAGTTCTTC
TRBJ1-2,NA,TRBV19,NA,CASNLGRGQGLDGYTF,TGTGCCAGTAATCTAGGAAGAGGGCAGGGGCTTGATGGCTACACCTTC
TRBJ1-1,TRBD1,TRBV11-2,NA,CASSAYRGNTEAFF,TGTGCCAGCAGCGCCTACAGGGGGAACACTGAAGCTTTCTTT